What follows are 24 T cell receptor beta chains derived from one specimen sequenced in a study of PD-L1 blockade in urothelial cancer. The repertoire was sequenced with immunoSEQ multiplex PCR; TCRdb's copy has only in-frame clones and lacks some. Seen here are roughly 20,000 clones, around 91% observed once, and the top ten hold 15% to 20%. The material was PBMCs, obtained around atezolizumab (anti-PD-L1) treatment. The source is an older woman with urothelial cancer.

This clone was seen a few times. This sequence joins TRBV28 and TRBJ2-1; D gene unclear. The V end lost 8 bases, the J end lost 6 bases, and 11 bases lay between the germline ends. Germline CDR1 is MDHEN and CDR2 is SYDVKM. The CDR3 spans 12 residues. The CDR3 loop is CASGGNSNEQFF. In DNA, the CDR3 is TGTGCCAGCGGCGGAAATTCCAATGAGCAGTTCTTC.

The chain recombines TRBV28 with TRBJ2-7; a weak D match, TRBD1 (6 bases). The germline V and J ends were trimmed by 10 bases and 4 bases, with 20 bases remaining between them. The germline CDR1 and CDR2 sequences are MDHEN and SYDVKM. The CDR3 is 14 residues long. This CDR3 reads CATSGWGRVYEQYF. The CDR3 DNA follows: TGTGCCACCTCGGGCTGGGGGCGCGTTTACGAGCAGTACTTC.

This clone was seen a single time. The CDR3 loop reads CASSPGQGVRNTIYF. DNA for the CDR3: TGTGCCAGCAGCCCCGGACAGGGGGTTCGAAACACCATATATTTT. The genes are TRBV7-6 and TRBJ1-3, with 10 bases matching TRBD1. The germline V gene encodes CDR1 SGHVS and CDR2 FNYEAQ. The J segment lost 5 bases and the V segment lost 5 bases, leaving 6 bases of the junction unmatched. CDR3 length: 15 residues.

The rearrangement joins TRBV19 to TRBJ2-3; 8 bases agree with TRBD1. The germline V gene has CDR1 LNHDA and CDR2 SQIVND (reference sequence). The CDR3 runs 15 residues. The trim removed 6 bases at V and 1 base at J, leaving 6 bases unmatched. Here the CDR3 DNA reads TGTGCCAGTAGGGACAGGGAGTTGGGCACAGATACGCAGTATTTT. Its translation: CASRDRELGTDTQYF.

The genes are TRBV7-3 and TRBJ1-1, with a possible D match to TRBD1 (5 bases). V gave up 5 bases and J gave up 0 bases, with 13 bases separating them. CDR1 SGHTA and CDR2 FQGTGA come from the germline V gene. CDR3 length equals 15 residues. CDR3 protein: CASSPSGGMNTEAFF. CDR3 DNA sequence: TGTGCCAGCAGCCCCTCGGGGGGAATGAACACTGAAGCTTTCTTT.

The CDR3 bases are TGTGCCAGCAGTCCAGGGGACAGGAGCTCCTACGAGCAGTACTTC. Translation: CASSPGDRSSYEQYF. The chain has TRBV28 and TRBJ2-7; 8 nucleotides line up with TRBD1. In germline, CDR1 is MDHEN, CDR2 SYDVKM. This CDR3 has 15 amino acids. Trimming at V came to 5 bases and at J to 0 bases, leaving 6 bases not matched to a gene.

The chain is built from TRBV10-3 and TRBJ1-1; 10 bases are shared with TRBD1. CDR3 length: 15 residues. Germline lookup yields CDR1 ENHRY and CDR2 SYGVKD. V dropped 4 bases and J dropped 3; count of bases not matched to a gene: 5. In DNA, the CDR3 is TGTGCCATCAGTGCGTCCGGGACAGGGGACACTGAAGCTTTCTTT. Residues: CAISASGTGDTEAFF.

The CDR3 loop is CASSPGQGYYEQYF. CDR3 sequence (DNA): TGTGCCAGCAGCCCTGGACAAGGATACTACGAGCAGTACTTC. V usage is TRBV9 and J usage is TRBJ2-7, with D maybe TRBD1 (5 bases). V shed 4 bases and J shed 3 bases, with 14 bases lying between them. Per germline, CDR1 SGDLS and CDR2 YYNGEE. The CDR3 covers 14 residues. Based on the CDR3 plus reference TRBV9 and TRBJ2-7, the full variable domain is DSGVTQTPKHLITATGQRVTLRCSPRSGDLSVYWYQQSLDQGLQFLIQYYNGEERAKGNILERFSAQQFPDLHSELNLSSLELGDSALYFCASSPGQGYYEQYFGPGTRLTVT.

The chain links TRBV18 to TRBJ2-1; 14 bases are shared with TRBD2. Losses at the gene ends were 3 bases for V and 5 bases for J; bases not matched to a gene: 6. The CDR3 has 17 amino acids. Germline values: CDR1 KGHSH, CDR2 LQKENI. CDR3 DNA: TGTGCCAGCTCACCGGGGACTAGCGGGAGTTTGAACAATGAGCAGTTCTTC. Amino acid sequence: CASSPGTSGSLNNEQFF.

The J gene is TRBJ2-3, the V gene TRBV7-6, with TRBD2 matching over 7 bases. The ends lost 3 bases at V and 0 bases at J; junction bases unmatched: 3. The CDR3 contains 15 residues. The germline V gene has CDR1 SGHVS and CDR2 FNYEAQ. The CDR3 here is CASSLREISTDTQYF. The DNA of the CDR3 is TGTGCCAGCAGCTTGCGGGAGATCAGCACAGATACGCAGTATTTT. Full variable domain (remainder filled in from reference TRBV7-6 and TRBJ2-3): GAGVSQSPRYKVTKRGQDVALRCDPISGHVSLYWYRQALGQGPEFLTYFNYEAQQDKSGLPNDRFSAERPEGSISTLTIQRTEQRDSAMYRCASSLREISTDTQYFGPGTRLTVL.

This chain joins TRBV5-6 and TRBJ2-3; TRBD1 might be the D (6 bases). V shed 4 bases and J shed 2 bases, with 20 bases lying between them. CDR1 and CDR2 from the germline V gene are SGHDT and YYEEEE. This CDR3 is built from 17 residues. DNA of the CDR3: TGTGCCAGCAGCCACGCCGGCGGTCTGGGGGCCACAGATACGCAGTATTTT. Translation gives CASSHAGGLGATDTQYF. The complete variable domain, with remaining parts taken from reference TRBV5-6 and TRBJ2-3, reads DAGVTQSPTHLIKTRGQQVTLRCSPKSGHDTVSWYQQALGQGPQFIFQYYEEEERQRGNFPDRFSGHQFPNYSSELNVNALLLGDSALYLCASSHAGGLGATDTQYFGPGTRLTVL.

This clone appeared a single time. V gene TRBV28 combines with J gene TRBJ1-4, with a tentative D call TRBD1 (5 bases). Per germline, CDR1 MDHEN and CDR2 SYDVKM. V was clipped by 10 bases and J by 6 bases, with 15 bases between them. CDR3 length: 13 residues. CDR3 nucleotides: TGTGCCATCTCAGGGTCCTTCCATGAAAAACTGTTTTTT. It encodes CAISGSFHEKLFF.

As to this clone: The germline gene is not matched at one end of the junction; a read error may be the cause. The CDR3 DNA is TGCGCCAGCAGCCCGGGACAGGGGGCGTCTGCGGCCAACGTCCTGACTTTC. Its protein product is CASSPGQGASAANVLTF. The chain has TRBV5-1 and TRBJ2-6, with TRBD1 matching 12 bases. The CDR3 sequence is 17 residues long. Germline assignment: CDR1 SGHRS and CDR2 YFSETQ.

The chain combines TRBV5-1 with TRBJ2-7; TRBD1 agrees at 11 bases. This CDR3 comprises 14 residues. V shed 3 bases and J 6 bases; nucleotides not matched to a gene: 5. The germline V gene encodes CDR1 SGHRS and CDR2 YFSETQ. Here the CDR3 DNA reads TGCGCCAGCAGCTCCCGGGACAGGGGGATCGAGCAGTACTTC. Amino acids: CASSSRDRGIEQYF.

This chain connects TRBV4-1 to TRBJ2-1, with 8 bases aligning to TRBD2. V lost 3 bases to trimming and J lost 8 bases; unmatched junction nucleotides: 9. This CDR3 spans 15 amino acids. The germline CDR1 and CDR2 sequences are MGHRA and YSYEKL. CDR3 residues: CASSHLSGRGYEQFF. The CDR3 coding sequence is TGCGCCAGCAGCCATCTAAGCGGGAGAGGCTATGAGCAGTTCTTC.

This clone was seen a handful of times. The rearrangement joins TRBV19 to TRBJ1-5; TRBD1 matches 8 bases. Looked up from germline, CDR1 is LNHDA and CDR2 is SQIVND (reference sequence). With V trimmed by 4 bases and J by 6 bases, 5 bases remained unmatched. The CDR3 loop spans 14 amino acids. The CDR3 here is CASSTTGAGQPQHF. In DNA, the CDR3 is TGTGCCAGTAGTACGACAGGGGCGGGTCAGCCCCAGCATTTT.

V and J are TRBV21-1 and TRBJ2-1; the table calls TRBD1, which could not be checked here. TRBV21-1 is a pseudogene segment. The length of the CDR3 is 15 residues. The CDR3 sequence is CASSYRGRSYNEQFF. CDR3 DNA: TGTGCCAGCAGCTACAGGGGGCGATCCTACAATGAGCAGTTCTTC.

The CDR3 region has the DNA TGTGCCAGCAGAGCAACAGGGATTAATGAAAAACTGTTTTTT. The encoded protein is CASRATGINEKLFF. The V gene is TRBV7-9, the J gene TRBJ1-4; D perhaps matches TRBD1 (6 bases). The germline CDR1 and CDR2 sequences are SEHNR and FQNEAQ (reference sequence). CDR3 length equals 14 residues. V lost 6 bases and J 4 bases, leaving 12 bases between the germline ends.

This rearrangement joins TRBV28 to TRBJ1-2; 9 nucleotides agree with TRBD1. The CDR3 runs to 14 residues. V was pared by 6 bases and J by 7 bases, with 9 bases of the junction left unmatched. CDR1 is MDHEN, CDR2 SYDVKM, per germline. For the CDR3, the DNA is TGTGCCAGCAGCCAGGGACAGGGTTTAGGTGGCTACACCTTC. Amino acids: CASSQGQGLGGYTF.

This clone was observed a few times. The chain recombines TRBV7-2 with TRBJ1-3; 7 positions agree with TRBD1. V gave up 3 bases and J gave up 5 bases; unmatched junction bases: 10. In germline, CDR1 is SGHTA, CDR2 FQGNSA. The CDR3 totals 16 residues. The CDR3 region is CASSFSPGQRRNTIYF. The CDR3 coding sequence is TGTGCCAGCAGCTTTTCACCGGGACAGCGACGAAACACCATATATTTT.

The chain is built from TRBV7-9 and TRBJ2-1; TRBD2 agrees at 7 bases. V trimming: 2 bases; J trimming: 1 base; junction bases outside the gene matches: 5. CDR1 and CDR2 from the germline V gene are SEHNR and FQNEAQ (reference sequence). CDR3 length: 16 residues. CDR3 bases: TGTGCCAGCAGCTTATCCTGGCGGGAGTCCTACAATGAGCAGTTCTTC. This gives the protein CASSLSWRESYNEQFF.

This clone was recorded only once. The J gene is TRBJ1-5, the V gene TRBV5-5; no clear D gene. The CDR3 loop spans 14 amino acids. CDR1 SGHKS and CDR2 YYEKEE come from the germline V gene (reference sequence). V was pared by 0 bases and J by 6 bases, with 10 bases between. CDR3 amino acids: CASSLDPEGQPQHF. The CDR3 nucleotides read TGTGCCAGCAGCTTGGACCCCGAGGGTCAGCCCCAGCATTTT.

This rearrangement joins TRBV11-2 to TRBJ1-1; D is undetermined. The CDR3 consists of 12 residues. Trimming took off 5 bases at V and 1 base at J, with 5 bases between the two ends. Germline-derived CDR1 and CDR2 are SGHAT and FQNNGV. CDR3 sequence reads: CASSVQNTEAFF. DNA of the CDR3: TGTGCCAGCAGCGTACAGAACACTGAAGCTTTCTTT. Using reference TRBV11-2 and TRBJ1-1 for the parts outside the CDR3, the full variable domain is EAGVAQSPRYKIIEKRQSVAFWCNPISGHATLYWYQQILGQGPKLLIQFQNNGVVDDSQLPKDRFSAERLKGVDSTLKIQPAKLEDSAVYLCASSVQNTEAFFGQGTRLTVV.

The chain carries TRBV15 and TRBJ2-3; D is uncertain. Looked up from germline, CDR1 is LNHNV and CDR2 is YYDKDF (reference sequence). V was clipped by 2 bases and J by 7 bases, with 7 bases between them. The CDR3 spans 12 residues. CDR3 sequence reads: CATSRSHNTQYF. The CDR3 DNA is TGTGCCACCAGCAGATCCCACAATACGCAGTATTTT.